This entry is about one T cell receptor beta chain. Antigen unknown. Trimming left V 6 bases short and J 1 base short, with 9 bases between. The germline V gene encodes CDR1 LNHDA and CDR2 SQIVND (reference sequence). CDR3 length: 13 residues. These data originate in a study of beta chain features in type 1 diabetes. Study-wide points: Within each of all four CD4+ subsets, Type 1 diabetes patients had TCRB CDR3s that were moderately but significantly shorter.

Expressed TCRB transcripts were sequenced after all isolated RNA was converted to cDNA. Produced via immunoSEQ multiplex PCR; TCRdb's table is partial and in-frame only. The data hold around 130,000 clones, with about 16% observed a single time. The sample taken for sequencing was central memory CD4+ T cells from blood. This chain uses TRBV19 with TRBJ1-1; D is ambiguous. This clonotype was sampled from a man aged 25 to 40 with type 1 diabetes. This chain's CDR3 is CASRDIWNTEAFF. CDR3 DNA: TGTGCCAGTAGAGACATATGGAACACTGAAGCTTTCTTT.